A selection of T cell receptor beta chains follows, all from one sample in a study of T cells in Graves' hyperthyroidism and ophthalmopathy. TCRdb recomputed calls from the multiplex PCR reads with MiXCR, one row per CDR3 protein. Here the sample spans roughly 280,000 distinct CDR3 sequences, 20% to 25% being singletons. The material sequenced was blood. The source is a man aged 25-40 years with Graves' ophthalmopathy. Both conserved end residues are part of each CDR3. A D gene is named only where the DNA matches it firmly. Only part of the rows carry a size: once, few, many, or a class if the clone is expanded.

j_call v_call clone_size d_call cdr3_aa
TRBJ2-7 TRBV2 many - CASRGNEQYF
TRBJ2-4 TRBV3-1 - TRBD2 CASSRPGTSGKNIQYF
TRBJ1-4 TRBV28 - TRBD1 CASSLFGTGVEKLFF
TRBJ1-2 TRBV19 - - CASSGDLAGYTF
TRBJ1-1 TRBV18 - TRBD1 CASFSGDRGYTEAFF
TRBJ2-1 TRBV24-1 - - CATSDLTGGGTRMFF
TRBJ1-1 TRBV19 - TRBD1 CASEGDRAGEAFF
TRBJ2-1 TRBV10-3 - - CAISTASDEQFF
TRBJ1-2 TRBV3-1 few - CASSQDLSGPNYGYTF
TRBJ2-7 TRBV20-1 few - CSANSGLNYEQYF
TRBJ2-6 TRBV29-1 - - CSVRASGANVLTF
TRBJ2-7 TRBV28 many TRBD1 CASSTPGGVQYF
TRBJ2-7 TRBV30 many TRBD1 CAWSRTGIYEQYF
TRBJ2-5 TRBV7-3 few - CASSLYGGRETQYF
TRBJ1-4 TRBV2 - - CASRDRSTNEKLFF
TRBJ2-5 TRBV12-3/TRBV12-4 many - CASSFVEETQYF
TRBJ1-3 TRBV28 - - CATHTGPGNTIYF
TRBJ1-5 TRBV5-1 many TRBD1 CASSFGTGMGQPQHF
TRBJ1-1 TRBV28 few - CATRDIGWEFAFF
TRBJ1-1 TRBV12-3/TRBV12-4 few - CASKGLGTEAFF
TRBJ2-5 TRBV3-1 many - CASSYTAGQETQYF
TRBJ2-7 TRBV7-9 - - CASSLVSRGRSYEQYF
TRBJ1-3 TRBV30 few TRBD1 CAWRAGGSGNTIYF
TRBJ2-1 TRBV27 - TRBD2 CASSWTSGRGEQFF
TRBJ1-6 TRBV20-1 once - CSARGGQISPLHF
TRBJ1-1 TRBV28 - - CASSPRHPGVGTEAFF
TRBJ2-1 TRBV7-8 many TRBD1 CASSAPGQGWDEQFF
TRBJ2-1 TRBV6-6 few - CASSYAWEANNEQFF
TRBJ1-3 TRBV20-1 - - CSARVDWGHGNTIYF
TRBJ2-7 TRBV6-1 - TRBD1 CASANRPGQLSYEQYF
TRBJ2-1 TRBV2 many - CASSASYPYNEQFF
TRBJ2-1 TRBV19 - TRBD2 CASSWGGRFNEQFF
TRBJ2-1 TRBV15 few TRBD2 CATSRRTSGEQFF
TRBJ2-1 TRBV20-1 many - CSAGGIGTRTFF
TRBJ2-2 TRBV6-2/TRBV6-3 - TRBD2 CASSYLGLAGAGELFF
TRBJ1-1 TRBV28 - - CASSNVLNTEAFF
TRBJ2-7 TRBV11-2 - - CASSFGAGYEQYF
TRBJ1-4 TRBV12-3/TRBV12-4 - TRBD1 CASSSTGDLDEKLFF
TRBJ1-5 TRBV7-6 many TRBD1 CASSTGTDLFTGNQPQHF
TRBJ2-4 TRBV6-2/TRBV6-3 many - CASSFGGYLAKNIQYF
TRBJ1-1 TRBV7-9 few - CASSLIQHLKDTEAFF
TRBJ2-3 TRBV12-3/TRBV12-4 few - CASSWASNTDTQYF
TRBJ2-2 TRBV10-3 - - CAIGGEGLNTGELFF
TRBJ2-7 TRBV30 many TRBD1 CAWSPKTGGLYEQYF
TRBJ2-5 TRBV28 few TRBD1 CASSNPGTEKTQYF
TRBJ2-2 TRBV4-1 few TRBD2 CASTRGRAGQGYTGELFF
TRBJ2-6 TRBV9 few TRBD2 CASSVDPQREVWSGANVLTF
TRBJ1-1 TRBV2 - - CASSGLGGATNTEAFF
TRBJ1-3 TRBV2 many - CASSEGIAGNTIYF
TRBJ2-1 TRBV12-3/TRBV12-4 - TRBD2 CASNIAGTSGNEQFF
TRBJ2-1 TRBV9 - - CASSAGGGSYNEQFF
TRBJ2-1 TRBV30 - - CAWSPTPQGRFF
TRBJ2-1 TRBV6-1 - TRBD2 CASSPLSGIYNEQFF
TRBJ2-5 TRBV14 few - CASSPHGSRETQYF
TRBJ2-6 TRBV12-3/TRBV12-4 few - CASSPTAGSGANVLTF
TRBJ2-3 TRBV28 few TRBD2 CASSLQAGGIPDTQYF
TRBJ2-7 TRBV11-2 many TRBD2 CASSRQSGSNYEQYF
TRBJ2-7 TRBV9 - TRBD1 CASSPPGQRYEQYF
TRBJ1-5 TRBV12-3/TRBV12-4 few - CASSWGRDQPQHF